This T cell receptor (beta chain) originates from a study of blood T cells in healthy people across ages. Findings and caveats of the study: PBMCs left unsorted prevented a conclusive naive versus antigen-experienced comparison.

A second PCR, run for about 7 to 11 cycles, used a sample-barcoded 5' primer plus a J-beta primer mix. MiXCR was run by TCRdb on the 5' RACE reads, yielding one entry per CDR3 protein. The sample lists fewer than 2,000,000 distinct CDR3 sequences; approximately 40% were seen once. Germline CDR1 DFQATT, CDR2 SNEGSKA (reference sequence). The V gene end was trimmed by 2 bases and the J gene end by 7 bases; junction bases not matched to a gene: 5. The CDR3 has 13 residues. A note on this clonotype: Its antigen is not identified.

V usage is TRBV20-1 and J usage is TRBJ1-5, with 7 positions matching TRBD1. Sequencing was done on a sample of blood. The TCR originated in a human donor in good health. CDR3 loop: CSARRTGVQPQHF. In DNA, the CDR3 is TGCAGTGCTAGACGCACAGGGGTCCAGCCCCAGCATTTT.